This T cell receptor (beta chain) was retrieved from a study of CD8+ T cells in alopecia areata. Turning to the study itself: Affected scalp percentage determined the severity score of treated patients. Study-wide results and limits: For baseline CD8+ expansion, any link to response stays uncertain with one nonresponder. Normal skin contains resident alphabeta T cells, and these are also sequenced in scalp samples.

As for treatment: oral pan-JAK inhibitor, 5-10 mg twice daily. Once RNA had been extracted, it was reverse transcribed into cDNA to act as the sequencing template. Profiling relied on immunoSEQ multiplex PCR, and the TCRdb table lists in-frame clones only, not all of them. Of approximately 200,000 clones detected, over 40% appear once; the ten largest clones hold approximately 2.9%. CDR3 size: 16 residues. V lost 3 bases and J lost 2; bases outside the gene matches: 2. The germline gives CDR1 KGHSH, CDR2 LQKENI. About this clone: Its antigen is unidentified.

Sequenced material: CD4+ T cells sorted from blood, taken around week 36, from a patient treated with tofacitinib. This clonotype originated in a human donor with alopecia areata. The rearrangement links TRBV18 to TRBJ2-1; 12 bases map to TRBD1. The chain's CDR3 is CASSPGTGGTYNEQFF. The CDR3 bases are TGTGCCAGCTCACCTGGGACAGGGGGCACCTACAATGAGCAGTTCTTC.